One sample yielded the 30 T cell receptor beta chains listed below, sequenced in a study of breast tumors, draining lymph nodes, adjacent tissues. TCRdb reprocessed the multiplex PCR reads via MiXCR and lists one record per CDR3 protein. The sample records tens of thousands of distinct CDR3 sequences, around 23% being singletons. Sample: breast tumor tissue. The receptors were sampled from a female donor with breast cancer. Some clones in this sample may be carry-over from other donors' samples.

Concerning this clonotype: A much larger clone lies a single base off, so this may be a read error. The CDR3 loop reads CASSFGLAWELFF. The CDR3 DNA sequence: TGTGCCAGCAGCTTCGGTCTGGCCTGGGAGCTGTTTTTT. The chain recombines TRBV5-6 with TRBJ2-2; D gene unclear. Trimming removed 2 bases at V and 9 bases at J, with 11 bases between. This CDR3 is built from 13 residues. Per germline, CDR1 SGHDT and CDR2 YYEEEE. Drawing the rest from reference TRBV5-6 and TRBJ2-2, the complete variable domain is DAGVTQSPTHLIKTRGQQVTLRCSPKSGHDTVSWYQQALGQGPQFIFQYYEEEERQRGNFPDRFSGHQFPNYSSELNVNALLLGDSALYLCASSFGLAWELFFGEGSRLTVL.

This clonotype showed up many times. This chain joins TRBV20-1 and TRBJ2-7, with D unresolved. Deletions cut 2 bases from V and 0 bases from J, with 11 bases between. Germline V lookup: CDR1 DFQATT, CDR2 SNEGSKA (reference sequence). This CDR3 is 14 amino acids long. The CDR3 loop is CSARPLGSSYEQYF. The CDR3 nucleotides are TGCAGTGCTAGACCCCTTGGTAGCTCCTACGAGCAGTACTTC.

This clonotype was counted at least ten times. The chain couples TRBV30 to TRBJ1-2; no definite D call. This CDR3 spans 10 amino acids. The germline CDR1 and CDR2 sequences are GTSNPN and SVGIG (reference sequence). Trimming pared 2 bases from V and 5 bases from J, leaving 3 bases between. CDR3 coding DNA: TGTGCCTGGAGTCGATATGGCTACACCTTC. It specifies CAWSRYGYTF.

The genes are TRBV14 and TRBJ2-7; possible D gene TRBD2, 6 bases. This CDR3 region has 13 residues. Germline V gene lookup returns CDR1 SGHDN and CDR2 FVKESK. V was cut by 5 bases and J by 4 bases, with 12 bases left in between. The CDR3 nucleotides are TGTGCCAGCAGCAGGGGCGGGACTTACGAGCAGTACTTC. This codes for CASSRGGTYEQYF. Supplemented by reference TRBV14 and TRBJ2-7, the full variable domain reads EAGVTQFPSHSVIEKGQTVTLRCDPISGHDNLYWYRRVMGKEIKFLLHFVKESKQDESGMPNNRFLAERTGGTYSTLKVQPAELEDSGVYFCASSRGGTYEQYFGPGTRLTVT.

The CDR3 DNA reads as TGTGCCAGCAGTCTGGTGACTAGCGGCACAACCTTGAGCTCCTACGAGCAGTACTTC. It codes for CASSLVTSGTTLSSYEQYF. The V gene is TRBV6-6, the J gene TRBJ2-7; 9 bases are a match to TRBD2. Germline values: CDR1 MNHNY, CDR2 SVGAGI (reference sequence). J lost 0 bases, V lost 5 bases, and 17 bases had no gene match. The CDR3 has 19 residues.

V and J are TRBV7-9 and TRBJ2-7, with 8 positions matching TRBD2. V lost 4 bases and J lost 1; bases outside the gene matches: 9. The CDR3 spans 16 residues. Germline V gene data show CDR1 as SEHNR and CDR2 as FQNEAQ (reference sequence). CDR3 bases: TGTGCCAGCAGCTCAATAGCGGGATGGGATTCCTACGAGCAGTACTTC. It encodes CASSSIAGWDSYEQYF.

This clonotype was observed at least ten times. The rearrangement uses TRBV10-1 and TRBJ2-7; the D call may be TRBD1 or TRBD2 (5 bases each). CDR1 is WNHNN, CDR2 SYGVQD, per germline (reference sequence). V was clipped by 4 bases and J by 0 bases, with 19 bases between them. The CDR3 loop spans 17 amino acids. CDR3 region: CASSVSGLTENSYEQYF. CDR3 coding DNA: TGCGCCAGCAGTGTATCCGGACTGACAGAAAACTCCTACGAGCAGTACTTC.

This clonotype has at least ten counts. The chain carries TRBV6-5 and TRBJ1-2; a weak D match, TRBD1 (5 bases). Looked up from germline, CDR1 is MNHEY and CDR2 is SVGAGI. This CDR3 has 14 residues. Trimming pared 0 bases from V and 2 bases from J, leaving 7 bases between. Here the CDR3 DNA reads TGTGCCAGCAGTTACTCCGGGGCCAACTATGGCTACACCTTC. Its translation: CASSYSGANYGYTF.

For this clonotype: Since a much larger clone is just one base distant, this may be a read error. The chain recombines TRBV9 with TRBJ2-1; 7 bases are a match to TRBD2. The CDR3 has 14 amino acids. V dropped 6 bases and J dropped 3; count of bases not matched to a gene: 6. Germline CDR1 is SGDLS and CDR2 is YYNGEE. CDR3 amino acids: CASNPGTNYNEQFF. As DNA, the CDR3 is TGTGCCAGCAACCCCGGGACTAACTACAATGAGCAGTTCTTC.

This clonotype has at least ten counts. The genes are TRBV29-1 and TRBJ2-7, with 7 bases lining up with TRBD1. Germline V CDR1 and CDR2: SQVTM, ANQGSEA. The trim removed 6 bases at V and 7 bases at J, leaving 18 bases unmatched. CDR3 size: 15 residues. The CDR3 sequence: CSVAGTADAGWEQYF. The CDR3 DNA sequence: TGCAGCGTGGCCGGGACAGCGGATGCGGGCTGGGAGCAGTACTTC.

This clonotype was seen a few times. The V and J genes are TRBV7-9 and TRBJ2-1, with D uncertain. Germline assignment: CDR1 SEHNR and CDR2 FQNEAQ (reference sequence). This CDR3 region has 12 residues. Trimming shortened V by 7 bases and J by 8 bases, and 12 bases separated the two germline ends. CDR3 coding DNA: TGTGCCAGCACCCCTCAAGGCGATGAGCAGTTCTTC. The encoded protein is CASTPQGDEQFF.

The table lists this clonotype with a few counts. The chain carries TRBV4-1 and TRBJ2-5; D possibly corresponds to TRBD1 (5 bases). The CDR3 runs to 14 residues. Trimming took 2 bases from V and 4 from J, leaving 11 bases between them. Per germline, CDR1 MGHRA and CDR2 YSYEKL. The CDR3 coding sequence is TGCGCCAGCAGCCAATCACAACAGGCAGAGACCCAGTACTTC. The encoded protein is CASSQSQQAETQYF.

This clonotype was found many times. This rearrangement joins TRBV28 to TRBJ2-7; D is uncertain. The CDR3 is made up of 14 amino acids. The ends were cut back, 2 bases at V and 4 bases at J, with 12 bases in the middle. Germline values: CDR1 MDHEN, CDR2 SYDVKM. CDR3 in DNA: TGTGCCAGCAGTTTAGGGGATGGTTTTTACGAGCAGTACTTC. Encoded protein: CASSLGDGFYEQYF.

This clonotype has a count of ten or more. The CDR3 here is CASSSQTGGMQFF. The CDR3 nucleotides are TGTGCCAGCAGTTCCCAGACAGGGGGCATGCAGTTCTTC. The rearrangement uses TRBV6-1 and TRBJ2-1, with 10 bases identical to TRBD1. This CDR3 has 13 residues. Trimming cost V 5 bases and J 12 bases; bases outside gene matches: 7. Germline V gene sequence: CDR1 MNHNS, CDR2 SASEGT.

With regard to this clonotype: Since a much larger clone is just one base distant, this may be a read error. The genes are TRBV20-1 and TRBJ1-2, with D possibly being TRBD1 (6 bases). Per germline, CDR1 DFQATT and CDR2 SNEGSKA (reference sequence). The CDR3 spans 12 residues. In DNA, the CDR3 is TGCAGTGCTATGACAGGAACCTATGGCCACACCTTC. Translating it yields CSAMTGTYGHTF.

This clonotype has at least ten counts. This rearrangement joins TRBV6-6 to TRBJ1-6; 10 bases fit TRBD1. The CDR3 has 15 amino acids. After removal of 5 bases from V and 6 bases from J, the junction contained 4 bases not matched to a gene. Germline assignment: CDR1 MNHNY and CDR2 SVGAGI (reference sequence). Here the CDR3 reads CASSTGQGRNSPLHF. Here the CDR3 DNA reads TGTGCCAGCAGTACGGGACAGGGGCGTAATTCACCCCTCCACTTT.

This clonotype was seen ten or more times. The V and J genes are TRBV20-1 and TRBJ2-2; 12 bases map to TRBD2. Germline assignment: CDR1 DFQATT and CDR2 SNEGSKA (reference sequence). After removal of 7 bases from V and 4 bases from J, the junction contained 1 base not matched to a gene. The CDR3 has 13 amino acids. The CDR3 reads CSGLAGVTGELFF. The CDR3 DNA sequence: TGCAGTGGACTAGCGGGGGTCACCGGGGAGCTGTTTTTT.

This clonotype has a count of ten or more. This rearrangement joins TRBV20-1 to TRBJ1-5; D is possibly TRBD1 (6 bases). The CDR3 covers 16 residues. CDR1 is DFQATT, CDR2 SNEGSKA, per germline (reference sequence). With 6 bases removed from V and 0 bases from J, the gap between germline ends came to 18 bases. The CDR3 spells CSAHTGTAYSNQPQHF. In nucleotides, the CDR3 is TGCAGTGCCCATACAGGGACCGCGTATAGCAATCAGCCCCAGCATTTT.

The table lists this clonotype with a few counts. V is TRBV19 and J is TRBJ2-5; 10 nucleotides line up with TRBD1. The CDR3 loop spans 15 amino acids. Germline values: CDR1 LNHDA, CDR2 SQIVND (reference sequence). V shed 6 bases and J 4 bases; nucleotides not matched to a gene: 8. CDR3 nucleotides: TGTGCCAGTAGCCCTGGGACAGGGGTTTCAGAGACCCAGTACTTC. Translation: CASSPGTGVSETQYF.

Ten or more counts support this clonotype. The genes are TRBV7-9 and TRBJ1-2; D is unclear. The CDR3 contains 20 residues. The germline gives CDR1 SEHNR, CDR2 FQNEAQ (reference sequence). V was cut by 5 bases and J by 0 bases, with 28 bases left in between. CDR3 sequence (DNA): TGTGCCAGCAGCCGTTTTAAAGGGCCCAGAACCCTAGAGGCTAACTATGGCTACACCTTC. Its protein is CASSRFKGPRTLEANYGYTF.

This clonotype occurred many times. The chain combines TRBV20-1 with TRBJ2-7, with TRBD2 as a possible D gene (6 bases). V lost 3 bases and J 6 bases, leaving 18 bases between the germline ends. CDR3 size: 14 residues. In germline, CDR1 is DFQATT, CDR2 SNEGSKA (reference sequence). CDR3 protein: CSASFSGDVGEQYF. DNA of the CDR3: TGCAGTGCTAGTTTCTCGGGGGACGTGGGCGAGCAGTACTTC.

This clonotype was counted at least ten times. The chain recombines TRBV5-1 with TRBJ2-5, with D possibly TRBD2 on 5 matching bases. CDR3 length: 13 residues. The V end was cut by 4 bases, the J end by 5 bases, with 12 bases between. The germline CDR1 and CDR2 sequences are SGHRS and YFSETQ. The CDR3 here is CASSVGSSETQYF. The CDR3 region has the DNA TGCGCCAGCAGCGTGGGGAGCTCGGAGACCCAGTACTTC.

This clonotype was observed many times. This rearrangement joins TRBV2 to TRBJ2-7; D possibly corresponds to TRBD2 (6 bases). The V end was cut by 7 bases, the J end by 6 bases, with 16 bases between. The V gene's germline CDR1 is SNHLY and CDR2 FYNNEI. The CDR3 covers 13 residues. CDR3 region: CASTREVTSEQYF. Written as DNA, the CDR3 is TGTGCCAGCACCAGGGAGGTTACTTCCGAGCAGTACTTC.

This clonotype was counted many times. The chain uses TRBV30 and TRBJ1-2; 9 nucleotides line up with TRBD1. Trimming cost V 3 bases and J 6 bases; bases outside gene matches: 5. This CDR3 spans 13 amino acids. Germline V gene sequence: CDR1 GTSNPN, CDR2 SVGIG (reference sequence). CDR3: CAWRLQGADGYTF. CDR3 nucleotides: TGTGCCTGGAGATTACAGGGGGCGGATGGCTACACCTTC.

This clonotype is termed medium-sized. J is TRBJ1-2 and V is TRBV20-1; 7 bases match TRBD1. The CDR3 has 13 amino acids. The V gene's germline CDR1 is DFQATT and CDR2 SNEGSKA (reference sequence). Trimming cost V 6 bases and J 4 bases; bases outside gene matches: 8. The DNA of the CDR3 is TGCAGTGCGAAGACAGGGATTATCTATGGCTACACCTTC. Its protein is CSAKTGIIYGYTF.

This clonotype was counted ten times or more. The chain has TRBV9 and TRBJ1-2, with 11 bases that match TRBD1. CDR3 size: 14 residues. The germline gives CDR1 SGDLS, CDR2 YYNGEE. V lost 2 bases, J lost 7 bases, and 4 bases stayed unmatched. CDR3 DNA sequence: TGTGCCAGCAGCGTGACCGGGACAGGGGGTGGCTACACCTTC. It specifies CASSVTGTGGGYTF.

This clonotype was seen many times. The V and J genes are TRBV6-1 and TRBJ1-6, with 8 bases lining up with TRBD1. The V and J ends lost 5 bases and 2 bases, in that order; junction bases with no gene match: 2. The V gene's germline CDR1 is MNHNS and CDR2 SASEGT. CDR3 size: 15 residues. DNA of the CDR3: TGTGCCAGCAGTCGGACAGGGCCCTATAATTCACCCCTCCACTTT. It is translated as CASSRTGPYNSPLHF.

By proportion, this clonotype is medium-sized. J is TRBJ1-6 and V is TRBV7-3; D not resolved. Germline V gives CDR1 SGHTA, CDR2 FQGTGA. The V and J ends lost 5 bases and 11 bases respectively, with 13 bases between them. The length of the CDR3 is 13 residues. The CDR3 DNA reads TGTGCCAGCAGCGACTCCCCCAGTACACCCCTCCACTTT. The encoded protein is CASSDSPSTPLHF.

This clonotype was seen only once. A much larger clone differs from this one at a single base, so this may be a read error. V gene TRBV15 combines with J gene TRBJ2-7; D is undetermined. CDR1 is LNHNV and CDR2 is YYDKDF in the germline V gene (reference sequence). This CDR3 comprises 13 residues. CDR3: CATSTTPTYKQYF. DNA for the CDR3: TGTGCCACCAGCACTACACCTACCTACAAGCAGTACTTC.

J is TRBJ2-5 and V is TRBV5-6, with 8 nucleotides matching TRBD1. With 0 bases clipped from V and 2 bases from J, the junction kept 3 bases outside the gene matches. The CDR3 consists of 15 residues. The germline gives CDR1 SGHDT, CDR2 YYEEEE. The CDR3 DNA follows: TGTGCCAGCAGCTTGGGACAGGGGTCACAAGAGACCCAGTACTTC. It codes for CASSLGQGSQETQYF.